Listed below are T cell receptor beta chains from one sample, sequenced in a study of cytomegalovirus exposure and HLA in healthy donors. Produced via immunoSEQ multiplex PCR; TCRdb's table is partial and in-frame only. The table has hundreds of thousands of clones, more than 65% seen once. The specimen sequenced was PBMCs. The receptors stem from a woman aged 25 to 39 in good health and CMV-seronegative. Each CDR3 is given with its conserved first and last residue. A D gene is named only where the DNA matches it firmly. Clone size is shown for a subset of rows, as once, few, many or a class of expanded clone.

TRBJ2-1 | TRBV4-1 | - | - | TGCGCCAGCAGCTCCGGGAGCTCCTACAATGAGCAGTTCTTC | CASSSGSSYNEQFF
TRBJ2-5 | TRBV9 | TRBD2 | - | TGTGCCAGCAGCGCGGGACTAGCGGGCCTCGGAGAGACCCAGTACTTC | CASSAGLAGLGETQYF
TRBJ1-4 | TRBV19 | - | - | TGTGCCGCGAGCGGACCGATATCTAATGAAAAACTGTTTTTT | CAASGPISNEKLFF
TRBJ2-3 | TRBV29-1 | TRBD2 | - | TGCAGCGTTATCCCCGGACTAGCGGAATGGGGAGATACGCAGTATTTT | CSVIPGLAEWGDTQYF
TRBJ2-4 | TRBV5-1 | TRBD1 | - | TGCGCCAGCAGCTTGGCACCGGGGACAGGGCTTCAGTACTTC | CASSLAPGTGLQYF
TRBJ2-5 | TRBV30 | - | - | TGTGCCTGGAGACCCCAGTCCGAGACCCAGTACTTC | CAWRPQSETQYF
TRBJ1-6 | TRBV5-1 | - | - | TGCGCCAGCAGCTTGGAGATGCAGGGTTTTGGCTCACCCCTCCACTTT | CASSLEMQGFGSPLHF
TRBJ1-4 | TRBV2 | - | - | TGTGCCACCCAGACGGGGAGATCGTCGAGTGAAAAACTGTTTTTT | CATQTGRSSSEKLFF
TRBJ2-5 | TRBV5-4 | - | - | TGTGCCAGCAGCTTCAGGCAGTCACAAGAGACCCAGTACTTC | CASSFRQSQETQYF
TRBJ1-1 | TRBV6-5 | - | - | TGTGCCAGCAGTCCCTTCTTGAACACTGAAGCTTTCTTT | CASSPFLNTEAFF
TRBJ2-7 | TRBV7-3 | - | - | TGTGCCAGCAGCTTAACTCCAGATCCACGCTACGAGCAGTACTTC | CASSLTPDPRYEQYF
TRBJ2-7 | TRBV5-6 | - | once | TGTGCCAGCACAGGGGCAGGGGCCTCCTACGAGCAGTACTTC | CASTGAGASYEQYF
TRBJ2-5 | TRBV11-3 | TRBD1 | once | TGTGCCAGCAGCCCAGGGGGCAATCAAGAGACCCAGTACTTC | CASSPGGNQETQYF
TRBJ2-7 | TRBV21-1 | - | once | TGTGCCAGCAGCATACCCAGGGAAATCTCCTACGAGCAGTACTTC | CASSIPREISYEQYF
TRBJ1-6 | TRBV19 | - | - | TGTGCCAGTAGTACGAGGGGGAATTCACCCCTCCACTTT | CASSTRGNSPLHF
TRBJ2-5 | TRBV9 | TRBD2 | - | TGTGCCAGCAGCGTTCTAGCGGGGTTAGGAGAGACCCAGTACTTC | CASSVLAGLGETQYF
TRBJ2-7 | TRBV2 | - | - | TGTGCCAGCAGTGAAGTTCAGGGGTTCTCCTACGAGCAGTACTTC | CASSEVQGFSYEQYF
TRBJ1-2 | TRBV6-1 | TRBD1 | - | TGTGCCAGCAGTGACCGGACAGGGTGGTACTATGGCTACACCTTC | CASSDRTGWYYGYTF
TRBJ2-7 | TRBV2 | - | - | TGTGCCAGCAGTGATTTCAGTGGCGAGCAGTACTTC | CASSDFSGEQYF
TRBJ2-7 | TRBV27 | - | few | TGTGCCAGCGGTCGGAGCTCCTACGAGCAGTACTTC | CASGRSSYEQYF
TRBJ2-3 | TRBV14 | - | few | TGTGCCAGCAGCCTCGCTGGCATTCTCCCAACGCAGTATTTT | CASSLAGILPTQYF
TRBJ1-1 | TRBV9 | TRBD1 | - | TGTGCCAGCAGCTCGGGACAGGAGAACACTGAAGCTTTCTTT | CASSSGQENTEAFF
TRBJ2-5 | TRBV5-1 | - | - | TGCGCCAGCAGCCCGGGAGTCCAAGAGACCCAGTACTTC | CASSPGVQETQYF
TRBJ2-5 | TRBV7-6 | TRBD1 | - | TGTGCCAGCAGCTGGGACAGTCAAGAGACCCAGTACTTC | CASSWDSQETQYF
TRBJ1-5 | TRBV6-5 | TRBD1 | once | TGTGCCAGCAGGCCCGACAGGGACAATCAGCCCCAGCATTTT | CASRPDRDNQPQHF
TRBJ1-1 | TRBV30 | - | - | TGTGCCTGGAGGGAGGGGAGAGTGAACACTGAAGCTTTCTTT | CAWREGRVNTEAFF
TRBJ2-5 | TRBV20-1 | - | - | TGCAGTGTTTCGAGCGAGGAGACCCAGTACTTC | CSVSSEETQYF
TRBJ1-2 | TRBV2 | - | once | TGTGCCAGCAGTGTGGTCCTTGATCAGGGGTACTATGGCTACACCTTC | CASSVVLDQGYYGYTF
TRBJ2-7 | TRBV4-2 | - | - | TGTGCCAGCAGCCCGCCGGACAGTCCAGGCTACGAGCAGTACTTC | CASSPPDSPGYEQYF
TRBJ1-1 | TRBV27 | TRBD1 | - | TGTGCCAGCAGCAAAGACAGGGGTACTGAAGCTTTCTTT | CASSKDRGTEAFF
TRBJ1-1 | TRBV11-2 | TRBD1 | - | TGTGCCAGCACACCGGGACAGGGTCTCGCTGAAGCTTTCTTT | CASTPGQGLAEAFF
TRBJ1-1 | TRBV30 | - | few | TGTGCCTGGGAAGGGGTGACTGAAGCTTTCTTT | CAWEGVTEAFF
TRBJ2-4 | TRBV5-1 | TRBD2 | once | TGCGCCAGCAGCTTGGGACTAGCGGGAGCGGACATTCAGTACTTC | CASSLGLAGADIQYF
TRBJ2-7 | TRBV10-3 | - | - | TGTGCCATCAGTGAGACTAGCTTTCCGGGGCAGTACTTC | CAISETSFPGQYF
TRBJ1-2 | TRBV27 | TRBD1 | - | TGTGCCAGCAGCCCGGACAGGGTCTATGGCTACACCTTC | CASSPDRVYGYTF
TRBJ2-3 | TRBV11-1 | TRBD1 | - | TGTGCCAGCAGCTTGGCCCGGACAGGGCATAGGGATACGCAGTATTTT | CASSLARTGHRDTQYF
TRBJ2-5 | TRBV19 | - | - | TGTGCCAGTAGTATAGGCACTAGAGGAGAGACCCAGTACTTC | CASSIGTRGETQYF
TRBJ1-1 | TRBV4-1 | TRBD1 | - | TGCGCCAGCAGCCAAGTCCAGGGGGCTCGGGTGAACACTGAAGCTTTCTTT | CASSQVQGARVNTEAFF
TRBJ1-6 | TRBV30 | TRBD1 | - | TGTGCCTGGAGTCACCAACCGGGACAGGGTAATTCACCCCTCCACTTT | CAWSHQPGQGNSPLHF
TRBJ2-7 | TRBV7-9 | TRBD2 | - | TGTGCCAGCAGCTTAGGGGGTGGGAGGGCCGACGAGCAGTACTTC | CASSLGGGRADEQYF
TRBJ2-1 | TRBV7-6 | TRBD2 | - | TGTGCCAGCAGCTTAGATCTATCGGGAGGGCCTTTAGGTGAGCAGTTCTTC | CASSLDLSGGPLGEQFF
TRBJ1-1 | TRBV18 | - | few | TGTGCCAGCTCACTTAACACAGGAGACACTGAAGCTTTCTTT | CASSLNTGDTEAFF
TRBJ2-1 | TRBV27 | TRBD1 | - | TGTGCCAGCAGTTTAGGGACAGGACCCTACAATGAGCAGTTCTTC | CASSLGTGPYNEQFF
TRBJ2-3 | TRBV9 | TRBD2 | - | TGTGCCAGCAGCCTGGGGGGACTAAGCACAGATACGCAGTATTTT | CASSLGGLSTDTQYF